Below, 8 T cell receptor beta chains from the same sample are listed, as sequenced in a study of T cells in Graves' hyperthyroidism and ophthalmopathy. RNA transcripts gave rise to amplified TCR beta CDR3 regions. TCR CDR3 underwent first-round RT-PCR with the HTBI primer set. TCRdb called the multiplex PCR reads again in MiXCR, with one record for every CDR3 protein. The top ten clones hold 30% to 40% of a sample with about 640,000 distinct CDR3 sequences, around 21% of them seen once. The specimen sequenced was blood. Source of these receptors: a man under 40 with Graves' ophthalmopathy.

This clonotype was observed many times. The chain links TRBV15 to TRBJ1-1; D unclear. The germline V gene encodes CDR1 LNHNV and CDR2 YYDKDF (reference sequence). The CDR3 is 14 amino acids. With 0 bases removed from V and 0 bases from J, the gap between germline ends came to 5 bases. The CDR3 region has the DNA TGTGCCACCAGCAGAGATCGGCTGAACACTGAAGCTTTCTTT. Protein: CATSRDRLNTEAFF.

This clonotype was detected a few times. J is TRBJ2-7 and V is TRBV28; 7 nucleotides line up with TRBD1. CDR1 and CDR2 from the germline V gene are MDHEN and SYDVKM. This CDR3 spans 15 amino acids. J gave up 2 bases and V 2 bases, and 6 bases lay outside the gene matches. The CDR3 region has the DNA TGTGCCAGCAGTTTAGGGGGACAGCCTACCTACGAGCAGTACTTC. Translated, it gives CASSLGGQPTYEQYF.

This clonotype showed up many times. The rearrangement links TRBV6-1 to TRBJ2-7; TRBD2 agrees at 8 bases. CDR1 and CDR2 from the germline V gene are MNHNS and SASEGT. Trimming took 5 bases from V and 4 from J; bases not matched to a gene: 7. This CDR3 has 14 residues. CDR3 in DNA: TGTGCCAGCAGTTCACCTGAGCGGGGGTACGAGCAGTACTTC. Translating gives CASSSPERGYEQYF.

This clonotype was counted only a few times. The chain couples TRBV10-2 to TRBJ2-1; D might be TRBD1 (6 bases). CDR3 length equals 12 residues. The V end lost 7 bases, the J end lost 8 bases, and 12 bases lay between the germline ends. CDR1 and CDR2 (germline): WSHSY, SAAADI. Here the CDR3 DNA reads TGCGCCAGCAATCAGGGGTCCGATGAGCAGTTCTTC. Its translation: CASNQGSDEQFF.

There are a few counts of this clonotype. The CDR3 region is CATSDGISYEQYF. The CDR3 DNA reads TGTGCCACCAGTGATGGGATCTCCTACGAGCAGTACTTC. This chain uses TRBV24-1 with TRBJ2-7; no reliable D call. CDR1 is KGHDR, CDR2 SFDVKD, per germline. CDR3 length equals 13 residues. The V and J ends lost 3 bases and 0 bases respectively, with 5 bases between them.

The chain uses TRBV7-6 and TRBJ2-5; 7 bases line up with TRBD1. The CDR3 length is 16 residues. From germline, CDR1 is SGHVS and CDR2 FNYEAQ. V was pared by 1 base and J by 2 bases, with 7 bases of the junction left unmatched. The CDR3 nucleotides read TGTGCCAGCAGCTTAGGTCCCGGGACAGCACAAGAGACCCAGTACTTC. Protein sequence: CASSLGPGTAQETQYF.

This clonotype was observed a few times. V gene TRBV5-1 combines with J gene TRBJ2-1; TRBD2 agrees at 7 bases. The CDR3 sequence is 16 residues long. With 4 bases clipped from V and 0 bases from J, the junction kept 7 bases outside the gene matches. Germline V gives CDR1 SGHRS, CDR2 YFSETQ. CDR3 sequence reads: CASSGGGGSSYNEQFF. CDR3 sequence (DNA): TGCGCCAGCAGCGGGGGGGGGGGTAGCTCCTACAATGAGCAGTTCTTC.

The chain recombines TRBV20-1 with TRBJ2-1; D gene unclear. Deletions cut 6 bases from V and 3 bases from J, with 15 bases between. This CDR3 has 14 residues. In germline, CDR1 is DFQATT, CDR2 SNEGSKA (reference sequence). DNA for the CDR3: TGCAGTGCACCGGGCCGACGGTACTACAATGAGCAGTTCTTC. The encoded protein is CSAPGRRYYNEQFF.